This T cell receptor (beta chain) was found in a study of T-cell reconstitution after alpha-beta-depleted transplantation in children. Overall study results and limits: Surviving recipient cells, namely T cells and thymic progenitors, were the source of high day-60 TCRbeta diversity in some patients. T-cell counts and diversity at one year post-transplant came mainly from newly produced T cells. Reportedly, only several hundred clones from non-depleted graft cells drove alpha-beta T-cell counts at about two months.

For TCRbeta, the library was prepared with unique molecular identifiers. TCRdb processed the PCR reads anew with MiXCR; each CDR3 protein has one entry. This table holds 250,000 to 300,000 distinct CDR3 sequences, 9.5% to 13% found once. Many counts were recorded for this clonotype. Its antigen remains unidentified. The V and J ends lost 1 base and 1 base respectively, with 10 bases between them. There are 15 residues in the CDR3. The germline gives CDR1 SEHNR, CDR2 FQNEAQ (reference sequence). Sequences were derived from PBMCs, sampled before TCRalphabeta/CD19-depleted stem cell transplant. V is TRBV7-9 and J is TRBJ1-1; the D gene is possibly TRBD1 (6 bases). The source of this sequence is a boy in the first two years of life with acute myeloid leukemia, due to receive a stem cell transplant. CDR3 residues: CASSLDVGQNTEAFF. The CDR3 coding sequence is TGTGCCAGCAGCTTAGACGTGGGACAGAACACTGAAGCTTTCTTT.